These 30 T cell receptor beta chains were all obtained from the same sample, sequenced in a study of cytomegalovirus exposure and HLA in healthy donors (dated by TCRdb to 2016 to 2017). Library preparation employed the immunoSEQ multiplex PCR assay. A mixture of 60 forward primers for TCR Vbeta segments and 13 reverse primers for TCR Jbeta segments was used in the multiplex PCR. TCRdb took this table from immuneACCESS and kept in-frame rearrangements with V and J called. Such tables lack part of the clones; where checked against another copy, unresolved V genes explain under half of the gap, and the rest is unexplained. The sample includes 150,000 or so clones, with about 88% observed a single time. About 2.3% of the sample goes to the ten largest clones. Sequencing was done on a sample of PBMCs. Every receptor here comes from a woman between 18 and 29 years old in good health and CMV-seronegative.

This clone has a single count. The rearrangement links TRBV11-2 to TRBJ2-7; D is possibly TRBD1 (6 bases). The CDR3 loop spans 13 amino acids. V was trimmed by 4 bases and J by 2 bases, leaving 9 bases between them. CDR1 is SGHAT and CDR2 is FQNNGV in the germline V gene. The CDR3 nucleotides are TGTGCCAGCAGCTCCGACAGGCCCTACGAGCAGTACTTC. Translation: CASSSDRPYEQYF.

The V gene is TRBV7-2, the J gene TRBJ2-7, with TRBD2 identical over 13 bases. Germline loops: CDR1 SGHTA, CDR2 FQGNSA. With 1 base clipped from V and 8 bases from J, the junction kept 5 bases outside the gene matches. The CDR3 sequence is 15 residues long. CDR3 bases: TGTGCCAGCAGCTTAGTACTAGCGGGGGGGAACAAGCAGTACTTC. It specifies CASSLVLAGGNKQYF.

The J gene is TRBJ2-5, the V gene TRBV5-1; D might be TRBD2 (6 bases). The V end lost 2 bases, the J end lost 4 bases, and 9 bases lay between the germline ends. Germline V lookup: CDR1 SGHRS, CDR2 YFSETQ. The length of the CDR3 is 13 residues. CDR3 loop: CASSFAGRETQYF. For the CDR3, the DNA is TGCGCCAGCAGCTTCGCGGGGAGAGAGACCCAGTACTTC.

The gene calls are TRBV4-2 and TRBJ2-1, with D perhaps TRBD2 (6 bases). Germline CDR1 is LGHNA and CDR2 is YNFKEQ. The CDR3 is made up of 17 amino acids. V lost 0 bases and J lost 7, with 19 bases in between. CDR3 sequence (DNA): TGTGCCAGCAGCCAAGATTATGCCGGGAGCACACAGAATGAGCAGTTCTTC. As protein: CASSQDYAGSTQNEQFF.

The V and J genes are TRBV2 and TRBJ1-1, with 8 bases matching TRBD1. Trimming removed 4 bases from V and 12 bases from J; junction bases left unmatched: 10. CDR1 SNHLY and CDR2 FYNNEI come from the germline V gene. There are 13 residues in the CDR3. The CDR3 here is CASSGVQGAQTFF. The CDR3 nucleotides are TGTGCCAGCAGTGGGGTCCAGGGGGCGCAAACTTTCTTT.

The chain joins TRBV28 to TRBJ2-7, with 10 bases fitting TRBD2. Germline CDR1 MDHEN, CDR2 SYDVKM. J was trimmed by 5 bases and V by 5 bases; bases with no gene match: 21. The CDR3 covers 19 residues. CDR3 in DNA: TGTGCCAGCAGTAGCCCAGGGCTGGGTCTGAGCGGGGGGGCGGACGAGCAGTACTTC. Its translation is CASSSPGLGLSGGADEQYF.

The DNA for the CDR3 is TGTGCCAGCAGCCCGTCGGCAGGCCTCCCCAACGAGCAGTACTTC. This gives the protein CASSPSAGLPNEQYF. The genes are TRBV7-9 and TRBJ2-7; D unresolved. The CDR3 has 15 residues. Germline V gene sequence: CDR1 SEHNR, CDR2 FQNEAQ (reference sequence). Trimming took 5 bases from V and 5 from J, leaving 19 bases between them.

This chain links TRBV11-3 with TRBJ2-1; 7 bases are shared with TRBD2. Germline assignment: CDR1 SGHNT and CDR2 YENEEA. V trimming: 5 bases; J trimming: 6 bases; junction bases outside the gene matches: 13. The CDR3 extends over 16 amino acids. The CDR3 coding sequence is TGTGCCAGCAGCCCTCGGGGAGGGCTTGGGGCCAATGAGCAGTTCTTC. Translated, it gives CASSPRGGLGANEQFF.

This chain joins TRBV9 and TRBJ1-2, with TRBD1 matching over 8 bases. The V and J ends lost 4 bases and 0 bases, in that order; junction bases with no gene match: 8. The CDR3 has 16 residues. CDR1 and CDR2 from the germline V gene are SGDLS and YYNGEE. DNA for the CDR3: TGTGCCAGCAGCCTTCAGGGGGCCCGAGCTAACTATGGCTACACCTTC. It encodes CASSLQGARANYGYTF.

This chain uses TRBV10-3 with TRBJ1-3, with a tentative D call TRBD1 (5 bases). The germline CDR1 and CDR2 sequences are ENHRY and SYGVKD. The CDR3 extends over 15 amino acids. Deletions cut 0 bases from V and 4 bases from J, with 10 bases between. CDR3 region: CAISESPGLGNTIYF. The CDR3 DNA reads as TGTGCCATCAGTGAGTCGCCAGGGTTGGGAAACACCATATATTTT.

The chain combines TRBV5-1 with TRBJ2-5; D unclear. The CDR3 spans 13 residues. Germline V lookup: CDR1 SGHRS, CDR2 YFSETQ. V dropped 6 bases and J dropped 2 bases, with 11 bases sitting between them. The CDR3 coding sequence is TGCGCCAGCACGGCACAGAATCAAGAGACCCAGTACTTC. The encoded protein is CASTAQNQETQYF. The full variable domain, rest sourced from reference TRBV5-1 and TRBJ2-5, is KAGVTQTPRYLIKTRGQQVTLSCSPISGHRSVSWYQQTPGQGLQFLFEYFSETQRNKGNFPGRFSGRQFSNSRSEMNVSTLELGDSALYLCASTAQNQETQYFGPGTRLLVL.

Worth noting for this clone: The sample contains more than one DNA sequence encoding this CDR3. The V and J genes are TRBV2 and TRBJ1-2; D unresolved. Germline V gives CDR1 SNHLY, CDR2 FYNNEI. This CDR3 is built from 12 residues. The V gene lost 3 bases and the J gene lost 4 bases, with 6 bases spanning the gap. DNA for the CDR3: TGTGCCAGCAGTGAGTCTTTCTATGGCTACACCTTC. Encoded protein: CASSESFYGYTF.

The rearrangement uses TRBV28 and TRBJ2-1; D not certain. Germline-derived CDR1 and CDR2 are MDHEN and SYDVKM. V shed 5 bases and J shed 7 bases, with 12 bases lying between them. The CDR3 is made up of 13 amino acids. Written as DNA, the CDR3 is TGTGCCAGCAGTCCCTCAGGTGAGAATGAGCAGTTCTTC. It specifies CASSPSGENEQFF.

The CDR3 nucleotides are TGTGCCAGCAGTGGGGCAGGGCTTAAGCCCCGGGTGGAGCAGTACTTC. Amino acids: CASSGAGLKPRVEQYF. The chain has TRBV2 and TRBJ2-7, with D possibly TRBD1 on 5 matching bases. CDR1 and CDR2 (germline): SNHLY, FYNNEI. There are 16 residues in the CDR3. V was pared by 4 bases and J by 7 bases, with 23 bases between.

The rearrangement joins TRBV28 to TRBJ2-1; 8 nucleotides line up with TRBD2. Germline CDR1 reads MDHEN; CDR2 reads SYDVKM. The CDR3 runs 18 residues. The J segment lost 0 bases and the V segment lost 2 bases, leaving 9 bases of the junction unmatched. The CDR3 region is CASSLVEGLVFSYNEQFF. The CDR3 nucleotides read TGTGCCAGCAGTTTAGTTGAGGGACTAGTTTTCTCCTACAATGAGCAGTTCTTC. The full variable domain, in which reference TRBV28 and TRBJ2-1 provide the parts outside the CDR3, is DVKVTQSSRYLVKRTGEKVFLECVQDMDHENMFWYRQDPGLGLRLIYFSYDVKMKEKGDIPEGYSVSREKKERFSLILESASTNQTSMYLCASSLVEGLVFSYNEQFFGPGTRLTVL.

The V call is TRBV9, the J call TRBJ2-3, with a tentative D call TRBD2 (5 bases). Trimming took off 3 bases at V and 2 bases at J, with 13 bases between the two ends. This CDR3 comprises 15 residues. CDR1 and CDR2 from the germline V gene are SGDLS and YYNGEE. CDR3 DNA sequence: TGTGCCAGCAGCGGTGGTGGGGAGCTCACAGATACGCAGTATTTT. This translates into CASSGGGELTDTQYF.

V is TRBV2 and J is TRBJ1-6; 8 bases map to TRBD1. This CDR3 contains 15 residues. Germline V gene lookup returns CDR1 SNHLY and CDR2 FYNNEI. V lost 6 bases, J lost 8 bases, and 9 bases stayed unmatched. CDR3 DNA: TGTGCCAGCAGCGCACAGGGGGTGAGACATTCACCCCTCCACTTT. The encoded protein is CASSAQGVRHSPLHF.

V and J are TRBV6-1 and TRBJ1-6, with D hard to call. Trimming took 7 bases from V and 0 from J, leaving 10 bases between them. This CDR3 region has 15 residues. Germline CDR1 reads MNHNS; CDR2 reads SASEGT. The CDR3 spells CASNKHNSYNSPLHF. The CDR3 nucleotides read TGTGCCAGCAACAAACACAACTCCTATAATTCACCCCTCCACTTT.

The chain joins TRBV18 to TRBJ2-7; D may be TRBD1 (6 bases). The CDR3 has 14 residues. Trimming removed 6 bases at V and 5 bases at J, with 17 bases between. Germline lookup yields CDR1 KGHSH and CDR2 LQKENI. The CDR3 bases are TGTGCCAGCTCGCCTAATTTGGGGGCAAACGAGCAGTACTTC. Its protein product is CASSPNLGANEQYF. The full variable domain, with the rest looked up from reference TRBV18 and TRBJ2-7, is NAGVMQNPRHLVRRRGQEARLRCSPMKGHSHVYWYRQLPEEGLKFMVYLQKENIIDESGMPKERFSAEFPKEGPSILRIQQVVRGDSAAYFCASSPNLGANEQYFGPGTRLTVT.

The chain employs TRBV7-2 and TRBJ1-2; TRBD1 agrees at 8 bases. The V segment lost 2 bases and the J segment 13 bases; nucleotides outside the gene matches: 12. CDR3 size: 14 residues. Germline loops: CDR1 SGHTA, CDR2 FQGNSA. CDR3 in DNA: TGTGCCAGCAGCTTAACCGGGACAGGCCGGGGGACCACCTTC. It codes for CASSLTGTGRGTTF. The variable domain in full, completed from reference TRBV7-2 and TRBJ1-2, reads GAGVSQSPSNKVTEKGKDVELRCDPISGHTALYWYRQSLGQGLEFLIYFQGNSAPDKSGLPSDRFSAERTGGSVSTLTIQRTQQEDSAVYLCASSLTGTGRGTTFGSGTRLTVV.

J is TRBJ2-1 and V is TRBV28; 8 bases are a match to TRBD1. With V trimmed by 7 bases and J by 8 bases, 19 bases remained unmatched. The CDR3 length is 17 residues. Germline V gene lookup returns CDR1 MDHEN and CDR2 SYDVKM. CDR3 protein: CASTPSAGSPGGYEQFF. DNA of the CDR3: TGTGCCAGCACCCCTTCCGCCGGGAGCCCAGGGGGCTATGAGCAGTTCTTC.

This chain links TRBV2 with TRBJ1-5; D may be TRBD1 (6 bases). There are 14 residues in the CDR3. V was cut by 5 bases and J by 7 bases, with 15 bases left in between. From germline, CDR1 is SNHLY and CDR2 FYNNEI. CDR3 in DNA: TGTGCCAGCAGTTATCAGGGGAGCGGCCAGCCCCAGCATTTT. Protein sequence: CASSYQGSGQPQHF.

This clone is a singleton in its sample. The J gene is TRBJ2-7, the V gene TRBV7-9, with 8 bases matching TRBD2. CDR1 and CDR2 from the germline V gene are SEHNR and FQNEAQ (reference sequence). The CDR3 contains 14 residues. Trimming removed 1 base from V and 3 bases from J; junction bases left unmatched: 2. DNA of the CDR3: TGTGCCAGCAGCTTAGAGGGACTAGTCTACGAGCAGTACTTC. Residues: CASSLEGLVYEQYF. The entire variable domain, with the rest obtained from reference TRBV7-9 and TRBJ2-7, is as follows: DTGVSQNPRHKITKRGQNVTFRCDPISEHNRLYWYRQTLGQGPEFLTYFQNEAQLEKSRLLSDRFSAERPKGSFSTLEIQRTEQGDSAMYLCASSLEGLVYEQYFGPGTRLTVT.

The CDR3 DNA sequence: TGTGCCATCACCGCAGGGGACTCTGGAAACACCATATATTTT. It yields the protein CAITAGDSGNTIYF. The chain employs TRBV10-3 and TRBJ1-3, with D perhaps TRBD1 (6 bases). CDR1 is ENHRY and CDR2 is SYGVKD in the germline V gene. The CDR3 is 14 amino acids. Trimming left V 7 bases short and J 0 bases short, with 10 bases between.

The chain is built from TRBV19 and TRBJ1-6; 8 nucleotides match TRBD1. Germline V gene sequence: CDR1 LNHDA, CDR2 SQIVND (reference sequence). This CDR3 has 15 amino acids. J lost 7 bases, V lost 5 bases, and 7 bases had no gene match. Here the CDR3 reads CASSQGARSNSPLHF. The DNA of the CDR3 is TGTGCCAGTAGTCAGGGGGCCAGAAGCAATTCACCCCTCCACTTT.

The CDR3 here is CAIRGTSLETQYF. The CDR3 DNA is TGTGCCATCAGAGGGACTAGCTTGGAGACCCAGTACTTC. The chain has TRBV10-3 and TRBJ2-5; TRBD2 matches 9 bases. J gave up 5 bases and V 6 bases, and 4 bases lay outside the gene matches. The germline V gene encodes CDR1 ENHRY and CDR2 SYGVKD. The CDR3 consists of 13 residues.

The chain carries TRBV19 and TRBJ1-1; the match to TRBD1 covers 12 bases. Per germline, CDR1 LNHDA and CDR2 SQIVND (reference sequence). V lost 4 bases to trimming and J lost 9 bases; unmatched junction nucleotides: 3. The CDR3 totals 13 residues. CDR3 in DNA: TGTGCCAGTAGTAGGGGGACAGGGGGCCAAGCTTTCTTT. Residues: CASSRGTGGQAFF. The whole variable domain, remainder taken from reference TRBV19 and TRBJ1-1, is DGGITQSPKYLFRKEGQNVTLSCEQNLNHDAMYWYRQDPGQGLRLIYYSQIVNDFQKGDIAEGYSVSREKKESFPLTVTSAQKNPTAFYLCASSRGTGGQAFFGQGTRLTVV.

The rearrangement links TRBV18 to TRBJ2-7; D might be TRBD2 (6 bases). V lost 6 bases and J lost 2, with 14 bases in between. CDR1 KGHSH and CDR2 LQKENI come from the germline V gene. The length of the CDR3 is 14 residues. Written as DNA, the CDR3 is TGTGCCAGCTCCCGGGAGCTGGGTACCTACGAGCAGTACTTC. This encodes CASSRELGTYEQYF.

This chain joins TRBV5-1 and TRBJ2-7; 7 positions agree with TRBD2. CDR3 length: 14 amino acids. CDR1 and CDR2 from the germline V gene are SGHRS and YFSETQ. V lost 0 bases and J lost 2; bases outside the gene matches: 2. The CDR3 reads CASSLEGLPYEQYF. The CDR3, as DNA: TGCGCCAGCAGCTTGGAGGGACTACCCTACGAGCAGTACTTC.

As DNA, the CDR3 is TGTGCCAGCAGCTTGGGACAGGTTCAGTCCGCCAAAAACATTCAGTACTTC. This gives the protein CASSLGQVQSAKNIQYF. The gene calls are TRBV11-2 and TRBJ2-4; TRBD1 agrees at 8 bases. The CDR3 totals 17 residues. Germline V CDR1 and CDR2: SGHAT, FQNNGV. Trimming at V came to 3 bases and at J to 1 base, leaving 8 bases not matched to a gene.